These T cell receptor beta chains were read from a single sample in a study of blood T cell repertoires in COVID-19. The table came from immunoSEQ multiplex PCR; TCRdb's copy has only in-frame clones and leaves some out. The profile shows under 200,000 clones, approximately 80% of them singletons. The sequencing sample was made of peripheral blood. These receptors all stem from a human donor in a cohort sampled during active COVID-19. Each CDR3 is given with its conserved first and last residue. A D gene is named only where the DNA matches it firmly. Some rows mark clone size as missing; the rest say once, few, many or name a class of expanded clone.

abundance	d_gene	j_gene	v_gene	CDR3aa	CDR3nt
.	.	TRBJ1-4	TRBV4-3	CASSHYPAQGKGRSTNEKLFF	TGCGCCAGCAGCCACTACCCGGCTCAGGGGAAAGGGCGTTCAACTAATGAAAAACTGTTTTTT
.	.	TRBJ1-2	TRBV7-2	CASSSSGRTYGYTF	TGTGCCAGCAGCTCTTCCGGGAGAACCTATGGCTACACCTTC
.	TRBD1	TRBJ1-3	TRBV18	CASSSDRGPAGNTIYF	TGTGCCAGCTCGTCAGACAGGGGGCCGGCTGGAAACACCATATATTTT
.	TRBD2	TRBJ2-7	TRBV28	CASSSGTIQYF	TGTGCCAGCAGTTCGGGGACTATCCAGTACTTC
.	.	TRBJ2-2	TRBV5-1	CASSLGQRELFF	TGCGCCAGCAGCTTGGGACAGCGGGAGCTGTTTTTT
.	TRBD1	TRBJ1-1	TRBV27	CASSPGTGGLWAFF	TGTGCCAGCAGCCCCGGGACAGGGGGCCTCTGGGCTTTCTTT
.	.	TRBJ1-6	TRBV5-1	CASSPDGNNSPLHF	TGCGCCAGCAGCCCGGACGGGAACAATTCACCCCTCCACTTT
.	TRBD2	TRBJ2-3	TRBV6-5	CASSPGTTARDTQYF	TGTGCCAGCAGTCCTGGGACTACCGCCCGAGATACGCAGTATTTT
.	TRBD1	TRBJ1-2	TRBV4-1	CASSSWTGDGYTF	TGCGCCAGCAGCTCCTGGACAGGGGATGGCTACACCTTC
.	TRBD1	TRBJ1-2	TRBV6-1	CASSDSAGTGGGGYTF	TGTGCCAGCAGTGATTCGGCTGGGACAGGGGGCGGTGGCTACACCTTC
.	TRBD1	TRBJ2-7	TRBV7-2	CASSLPDRGHSYEQYF	TGTGCCAGCAGCTTACCCGACAGGGGCCACTCCTACGAGCAGTACTTC
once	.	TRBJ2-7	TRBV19	CASSPSGSYEQYF	TGTGCCAGTAGTCCCAGCGGCTCCTACGAGCAGTACTTC
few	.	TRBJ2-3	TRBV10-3	CAISREATQYF	TGTGCCATCAGCAGGGAGGCGACGCAGTATTTT
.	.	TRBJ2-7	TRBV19	CASSPRDGDSYEQYF	TGTGCCAGTAGTCCGCGGGACGGCGACTCCTACGAGCAGTACTTC
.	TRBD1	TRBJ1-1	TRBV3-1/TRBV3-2	CASSTGTGKTEAFF	TGTGCCAGCAGTACCGGGACAGGGAAGACTGAAGCTTTCTTT
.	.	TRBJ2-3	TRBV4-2	CASSQETGEGTDTQYF	TGTGCCAGCAGCCAAGAAACGGGAGAGGGGACAGATACGCAGTATTTT
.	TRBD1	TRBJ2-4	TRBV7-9	CASPFGHRGTILAKNIQYF	TGTGCCAGCCCCTTCGGACACAGGGGCACAATACTAGCCAAAAACATTCAGTACTTC
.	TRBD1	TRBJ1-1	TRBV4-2	CASSQDYAGGQGEAFF	TGTGCCAGCAGCCAAGATTATGCAGGGGGCCAGGGTGAAGCTTTCTTT
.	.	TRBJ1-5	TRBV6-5	CASSTDGQDQPQHF	TGTGCCAGCAGCACAGACGGTCAAGATCAGCCCCAGCATTTT